This entry lists 14 T cell receptor beta chains sequenced from one sample in a study of T cell repertoires in cytomegalovirus infection. Each CDR3 protein is one row after TCRdb ran MiXCR on the reads. The table records some 120,000 distinct CDR3 sequences, 32% of them present only once. Antigens for these TCRs are unknown. Sequenced here: CD8+ T cells from cultured PBMCs, sampled from culture after CMV antigen stimulation. The receptors derive from a human donor in good health (CMV status not recorded). Some clones in this sample may be carry-over from other donors' samples.

There are a few counts of this clonotype. This rearrangement joins TRBV28 to TRBJ2-5; 10 positions match TRBD1. Germline trimming cut 5 bases from V and 3 bases from J; bases unmatched to any gene: 3. In germline, CDR1 is MDHEN, CDR2 SYDVKM. CDR3 size: 14 residues. The CDR3 protein is CASSAGTGEETQYF. The CDR3 DNA reads TGTGCCAGCAGTGCAGGGACAGGGGAAGAGACCCAGTACTTC.

The sample holds many counts of this clonotype. The rearrangement links TRBV7-3 to TRBJ1-1; a possible D gene is TRBD1 (5 bases). V was shortened by 5 bases and J by 5 bases, with 15 bases between the two germline ends. The CDR3 has 14 residues. Looked up from germline, CDR1 is SGHTA and CDR2 is FQGTGA. The CDR3 coding sequence is TGTGCCAGCAGCCCCCAGGGTAAAGGTACTGAAGCTTTCTTT. This codes for CASSPQGKGTEAFF.

The gene calls are TRBV7-3 and TRBJ2-6; possible D gene TRBD1, 5 bases. V gave up 5 bases and J gave up 2 bases, with 22 bases separating them. Germline lookup yields CDR1 SGHTA and CDR2 FQGTGA. The CDR3 sequence is 19 residues long. CDR3 sequence: CASSPPSRQRFAGANVLTF. CDR3 in DNA: TGTGCCAGCAGCCCCCCCTCGCGACAGAGGTTTGCTGGGGCCAACGTCCTGACTTTC.

This clonotype was seen at least ten times. The V gene is TRBV7-2, the J gene TRBJ2-2; the D call may be TRBD1 or TRBD2 (5 bases each). V lost 6 bases and J lost 5, with 13 bases in between. This CDR3 comprises 14 residues. Germline CDR1 is SGHTA and CDR2 is FQGNSA. CDR3 in amino acids: CASRSTEGTGELFF. The CDR3 nucleotides read TGTGCCAGCAGATCGACAGAGGGAACCGGGGAGCTGTTTTTT.

This clonotype was found many times. The CDR3, as DNA: TGTGCCACCGGAGCTGGGGGCATCAATGAGCAGTTCTTC. As protein: CATGAGGINEQFF. The genes are TRBV2 and TRBJ2-1; a weak D match, TRBD1 (6 bases). This CDR3 is built from 13 residues. V lost 10 bases, J lost 6 bases, and 16 bases lay in between. Germline CDR1 reads SNHLY; CDR2 reads FYNNEI.

This clonotype was observed a few times. J is TRBJ1-2 and V is TRBV4-1, with unresolved D. Deletions cut 2 bases from V and 4 bases from J, with 11 bases between. CDR3 length equals 14 residues. Germline V gene data show CDR1 as MGHRA and CDR2 as YSYEKL. The CDR3 region has the DNA TGCGCCAGCAGCCAACCCGGAGGCGTCTATGGCTACACCTTC. This sequence encodes CASSQPGGVYGYTF.

This clonotype is deemed medium-sized. This chain links TRBV6-5 with TRBJ2-7; 9 positions agree with TRBD1. The CDR3 loop spans 15 amino acids. V was pared by 1 base and J by 3 bases, with 4 bases of the junction left unmatched. Germline-derived CDR1 and CDR2 are MNHEY and SVGAGI. The CDR3 loop reads CASSYLTGGHYEQYF. The DNA of the CDR3 is TGTGCCAGCAGTTACTTAACAGGGGGCCACTACGAGCAGTACTTC.

This sequence joins TRBV13 and TRBJ1-4; TRBD1 matches 8 bases. CDR3 length: 15 amino acids. CDR1 is PRHDT and CDR2 is FYEKMQ in the germline V gene (reference sequence). Unmatched junction bases numbered 7, after V lost 5 bases and J lost 5 bases. CDR3 sequence (DNA): TGTGCCAGCAGCGCCCGGGACAGGATAAATGAAAAACTGTTTTTT. Encoded protein: CASSARDRINEKLFF. Using reference TRBV13 and TRBJ1-4 for the parts outside the CDR3, the full variable domain is AAGVIQSPRHLIKEKRETATLKCYPIPRHDTVYWYQQGPGQDPQFLISFYEKMQSDKGSIPDRFSAQQFSDYHSELNMSSLELGDSALYFCASSARDRINEKLFFGSGTQLSVL.

This chain links TRBV6-6 with TRBJ1-2, with TRBD1 as a possible D gene (6 bases). CDR1 is MNHNY, CDR2 SVGAGI, per germline (reference sequence). The CDR3 sequence is 16 residues long. With 1 base removed from V and 2 bases from J, the gap between germline ends came to 14 bases. The CDR3 here is CASSYLATGENYGYTF. The CDR3 DNA is TGTGCCAGCAGTTACTTAGCGACAGGAGAGAACTATGGCTACACCTTC.

V gene TRBV5-1 combines with J gene TRBJ2-5, with 9 bases matching TRBD1. Trimming at V came to 3 bases and at J to 7 bases, leaving 10 bases not matched to a gene. The CDR3 sequence is 15 residues long. The V gene's germline CDR1 is SGHRS and CDR2 YFSETQ. In DNA, the CDR3 is TGCGCCAGCAGCTACGGACAGGGGATATTTGGGACCCAGTACTTC. Translating gives CASSYGQGIFGTQYF.

This clonotype has a handful of counts. This chain links TRBV4-1 with TRBJ2-1, with D maybe TRBD2 (6 bases). Per germline, CDR1 MGHRA and CDR2 YSYEKL. The length of the CDR3 is 19 residues. The V gene lost 1 base and the J gene lost 1 base, with 20 bases spanning the gap. The CDR3 nucleotides are TGCGCCAGCAGCCAAGTAACCCCGGGACTTCTGGGGTCCTACAATGAGCAGTTCTTC. This gives the protein CASSQVTPGLLGSYNEQFF.

CDR3 bases: TGTGCCAGCAGATCCGACCTTAGCAATCAGCCCCAGCATTTT. This codes for CASRSDLSNQPQHF. V is TRBV27 and J is TRBJ1-5; D is ambiguous. Germline V gives CDR1 MNHEY, CDR2 SMNVEV (reference sequence). V lost 6 bases and J 0 bases, leaving 9 bases between the germline ends. CDR3 size: 14 residues.

V gene TRBV19 combines with J gene TRBJ2-5; 7 bases fit TRBD2. The CDR3 runs to 14 residues. V lost 5 bases and J lost 1; bases outside the gene matches: 4. Germline loops: CDR1 LNHDA, CDR2 SQIVND (reference sequence). Written as DNA, the CDR3 is TGTGCCAGTAGTCTCACGGGGGGCCAAGAGACCCAGTACTTC. It yields the protein CASSLTGGQETQYF.

This chain joins TRBV2 and TRBJ2-7, with TRBD2 as a possible D gene (6 bases). This CDR3 region has 16 residues. In germline, CDR1 is SNHLY, CDR2 FYNNEI. V lost 4 bases and J lost 3, with 19 bases in between. In DNA, the CDR3 is TGTGCCAGCAGTGGCATCCCCCCACGGGGAGGCTACGAGCAGTACTTC. Protein product: CASSGIPPRGGYEQYF.